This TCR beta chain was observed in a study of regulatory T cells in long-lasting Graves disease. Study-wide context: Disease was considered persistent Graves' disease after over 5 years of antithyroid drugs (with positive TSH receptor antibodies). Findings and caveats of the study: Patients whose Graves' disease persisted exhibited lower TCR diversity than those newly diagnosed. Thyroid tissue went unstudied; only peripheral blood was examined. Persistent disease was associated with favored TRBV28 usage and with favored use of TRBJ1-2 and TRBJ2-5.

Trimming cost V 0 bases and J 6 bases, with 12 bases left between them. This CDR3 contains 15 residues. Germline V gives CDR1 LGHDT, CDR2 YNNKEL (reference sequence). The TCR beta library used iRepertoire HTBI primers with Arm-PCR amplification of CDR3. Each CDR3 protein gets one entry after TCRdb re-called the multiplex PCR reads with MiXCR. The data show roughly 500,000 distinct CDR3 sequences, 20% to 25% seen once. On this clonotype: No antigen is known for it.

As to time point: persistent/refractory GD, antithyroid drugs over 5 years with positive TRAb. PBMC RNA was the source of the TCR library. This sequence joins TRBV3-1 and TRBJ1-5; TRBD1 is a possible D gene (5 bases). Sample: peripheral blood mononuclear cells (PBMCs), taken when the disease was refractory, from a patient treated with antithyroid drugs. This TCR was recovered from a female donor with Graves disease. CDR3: CASSQDLVRGQPQHF. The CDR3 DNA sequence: TGTGCCAGCAGCCAAGATCTGGTTAGGGGTCAGCCCCAGCATTTT.